This T cell receptor (beta chain) was sequenced in a study of T cell repertoires in cytomegalovirus infection. Study information: Recently described HLA-C-restricted plus well-studied HLA-B-restricted CMV epitopes were used. Both CMV infection and a matching HLA type were indicated by public TCR beta signatures.

The CDR3 is 18 amino acids. Germline CDR1 SEHNR, CDR2 FQNEAQ (reference sequence). The trim removed 4 bases at V and 3 bases at J, leaving 14 bases unmatched. Findings of the study overall: Dominating the ex vivo response were TCR beta clonotypes that were CMV-specific and HLA-C-restricted. Carriage of CMV together with the relevant HLA was identifiable through cumulative public TCR beta family frequency.

TCRdb reprocessed the reads via MiXCR and lists one record per CDR3 protein. Counted here are 700,000 to 900,000 distinct CDR3 sequences, roughly 29% occurring once; the ten biggest clones make up about an eighth. This clonotype has ten or more counts. Its target is not known. The sample in question was cultured CD8+ T cells from PBMCs, obtained from culture after CMV antigen stimulation. The receptor was derived from a human donor in good health (CMV status not recorded). Some clones in this sample may be carry-over from other donors' samples. The chain couples TRBV7-9 to TRBJ2-7, with TRBD1 matching 11 bases. DNA of the CDR3: TGTGCCAGCAGCTCCCTCCCCGGGACAGGGGGACCTCTCTACGAGCAGTACTTC. Amino acid sequence: CASSSLPGTGGPLYEQYF.